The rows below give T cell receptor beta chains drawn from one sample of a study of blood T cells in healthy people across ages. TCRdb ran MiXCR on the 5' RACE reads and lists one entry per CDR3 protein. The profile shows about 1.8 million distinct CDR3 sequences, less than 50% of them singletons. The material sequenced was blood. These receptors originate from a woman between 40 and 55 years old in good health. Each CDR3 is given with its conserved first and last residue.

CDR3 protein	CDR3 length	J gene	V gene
CASSPSRVDEQFF	13	TRBJ2-1	TRBV4-3
CSASDRDGYTF	11	TRBJ1-2	TRBV20-1
CASRPQRGTFQETQYF	16	TRBJ2-5	TRBV6-5
CASTRTRETQYF	12	TRBJ2-5	TRBV28
CSVTQQGVFYEGGYTF	16	TRBJ1-2	TRBV20-1
CASSLWAGSNTEAFF	15	TRBJ1-1	TRBV7-9
CASSNHKAARGQPQHF	16	TRBJ1-5	TRBV12-3/TRBV12-4
CASSYGAAGVTQYF	14	TRBJ2-3	TRBV6-5
CASSLEAGNYGYTF	14	TRBJ1-2	TRBV7-2
CASSSSGVLNTEAFF	15	TRBJ1-1	TRBV28
CASSLASPAGETQYF	15	TRBJ2-5	TRBV5-1
CASSHRQGKPQETQYF	16	TRBJ2-5	TRBV4-2
CASSQESGRGSYTF	14	TRBJ1-2	TRBV3-1
CAISESGPRDGLAKKTQYF	19	TRBJ2-5	TRBV10-3
CASSAEPGRQETQYF	15	TRBJ2-5	TRBV7-2
CASSQDLGDSTYEQYF	16	TRBJ2-7	TRBV3-1
CSARGLTMNRLNYGYTF	17	TRBJ1-2	TRBV20-1
CAISGGTSSYNEQFF	15	TRBJ2-1	TRBV10-3
CSAGHEKYQETQYF	14	TRBJ2-5	TRBV20-1
CASSLEGGPIRETQYF	16	TRBJ2-5	TRBV7-2
CASSGWIGGEQFF	13	TRBJ2-1	TRBV7-2
CATRKESTDTQYF	13	TRBJ2-3	TRBV24-1
CASSSVSSPTDTQYF	15	TRBJ2-3	TRBV27
CASSLDRAPGANVLTF	16	TRBJ2-6	TRBV6-5
CASSKVGRVENEKLFF	16	TRBJ1-4	TRBV21-1
CASSYYRGSEAQYF	14	TRBJ2-5	TRBV6-5
CASSVRGPPNYEQYF	15	TRBJ2-7	TRBV6-1
CASFPRRQVWPNYGYTF	17	TRBJ1-2	TRBV2
CASSALDRVYSYEQYF	16	TRBJ2-7	TRBV6-1
CASSRPSGGTYYSGANVLTF	20	TRBJ2-6	TRBV11-2
CASSLVGQPYEQYF	14	TRBJ2-7	TRBV28
CSAPPGDRGLLNTEAFF	17	TRBJ1-1	TRBV20-1
CASSFSGEYGYTF	13	TRBJ1-2	TRBV13
CASAFGGDGYEQYF	14	TRBJ2-7	TRBV6-6
CASSLTGVGGEKLFF	15	TRBJ1-4	TRBV2
CASSLVPTSGGTDTQYF	17	TRBJ2-3	TRBV5-5
CASGPGSDTQYF	12	TRBJ2-3	TRBV12-5
CASAAVPGTAYEQYF	15	TRBJ2-7	TRBV5-1
CSALGTSRYEQYF	13	TRBJ2-7	TRBV20-1
CASSPVRTYEQYF	13	TRBJ2-7	TRBV7-2
CASSFERGGLRTRYF	15	TRBJ2-5	TRBV5-1
CSAKGFWTDTQYF	13	TRBJ2-3	TRBV20-1
CASQWTERGTYEQYF	15	TRBJ2-7	TRBV7-8
CSARLEDRGNLYEQYF	16	TRBJ2-7	TRBV20-1
CASSSTAGGPNIQYF	15	TRBJ2-4	TRBV28
CASRWGQGGEKLFF	14	TRBJ1-4	TRBV2
CASSHGGAPTDTQYF	15	TRBJ2-3	TRBV4-3
CASTLTRVKETQYF	14	TRBJ2-5	TRBV6-2/TRBV6-3